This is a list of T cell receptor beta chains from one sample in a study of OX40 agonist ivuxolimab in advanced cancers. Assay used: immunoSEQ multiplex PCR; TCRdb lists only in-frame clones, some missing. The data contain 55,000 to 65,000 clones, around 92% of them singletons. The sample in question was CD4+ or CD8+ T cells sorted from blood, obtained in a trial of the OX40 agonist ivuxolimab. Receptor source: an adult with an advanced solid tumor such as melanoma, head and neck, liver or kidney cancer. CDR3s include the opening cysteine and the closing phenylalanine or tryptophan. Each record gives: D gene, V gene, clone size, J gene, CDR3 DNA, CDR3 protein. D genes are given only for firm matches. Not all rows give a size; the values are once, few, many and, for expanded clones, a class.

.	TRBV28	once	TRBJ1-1	TGTGCCAGCAGTTTAAGGGGTCGGACCAACACTGAAGCTTTCTTT	CASSLRGRTNTEAFF
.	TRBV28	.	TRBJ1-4	TGTGCCAGCAGTTTCAACCCGACGATGAAACTGTTTTTT	CASSFNPTMKLFF
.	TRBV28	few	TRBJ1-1	TGTGCCAGCAGTTTGAGGACTGAAGCTTTCTTT	CASSLRTEAFF
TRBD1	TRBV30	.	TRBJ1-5	TGTGCCTGGTCCGGGACAGCTAATCAGCCCCAGCATTTT	CAWSGTANQPQHF
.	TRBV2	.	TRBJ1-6	TGTGCCAGCAGTCCGTGGGGCGACTCAAGGTCCTATAATTCACCCCTCCACTTT	CASSPWGDSRSYNSPLHF
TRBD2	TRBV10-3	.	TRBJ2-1	TGTGCCATCAGTGAAGGAACTAGCGGAGGCTCCTACAATGAGCAGTTCTTC	CAISEGTSGGSYNEQFF
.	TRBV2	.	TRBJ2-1	TGTGCCAGCTTGGGGCGGTACAATGAGCAGTTCTTC	CASLGRYNEQFF
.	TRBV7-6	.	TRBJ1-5	TGTGCCAGCAGCTTAAGTCCGAGCCAGCCCCAGCATTTT	CASSLSPSQPQHF
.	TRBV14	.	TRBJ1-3	TGTGCCAGCAGCCAAGTTTGGCCAAACACCATATATTTT	CASSQVWPNTIYF
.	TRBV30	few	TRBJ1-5	TGTGCCTGGAGGCTGCCGGGAGTGGCAATCAGCCCCCAGCATTTT	CAWRLPGVAISPQHF
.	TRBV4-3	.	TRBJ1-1	TGCGCCAGCAGCCGCCTTGTCTCCGGGACGGCTATGAACACTGAAGCTTTCTTT	CASSRLVSGTAMNTEAFF
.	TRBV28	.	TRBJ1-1	TGTGCCAGCACAACGAGACGGCTGATCATGAACACTGAAGCTTTCTTT	CASTTRRLIMNTEAFF
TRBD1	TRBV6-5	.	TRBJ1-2	TGTGCCAGCAGTTACTCAACAGGGGGCATCGGCGGCTACACCTTC	CASSYSTGGIGGYTF
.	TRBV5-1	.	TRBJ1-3	TGCGCCAGCAGCTTAGGCAAGGGGCTCCCCTCTGGAAACACCATATATTTT	CASSLGKGLPSGNTIYF
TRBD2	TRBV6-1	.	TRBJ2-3	TGTGCCAGCAGCAGAAGCGGGGGGGTCATAGATACGCAGTATTTT	CASSRSGGVIDTQYF
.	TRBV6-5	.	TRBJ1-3	TGTGCCAGCAGTTACTCCCCGGGCTTTGGAAACACCATATATTTT	CASSYSPGFGNTIYF
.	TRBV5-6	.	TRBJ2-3	TGTGCCAGCAGCGTTGACACAGATACGCAGTATTTT	CASSVDTDTQYF
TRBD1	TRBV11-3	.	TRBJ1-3	TGTGCCAGCAGCCTTGGACAGGGGAGCGACACCATATATTTT	CASSLGQGSDTIYF
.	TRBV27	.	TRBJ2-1	TGTGCCAGCAGCTTGGGGGTGTGGGGCTCCTACAATGAGCAGTTCTTC	CASSLGVWGSYNEQFF
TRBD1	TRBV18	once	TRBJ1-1	TGTGCCAGCTCCCCCGCTGGACAGGGGACTGAAGCTTTCTTT	CASSPAGQGTEAFF
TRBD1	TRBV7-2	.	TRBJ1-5	TGTGCCAGCAGCTTGACCGGGACAGGGGGCCGACAGCCCCAGCATTTT	CASSLTGTGGRQPQHF
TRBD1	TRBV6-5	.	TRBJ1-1	TGTGCCAGCAGTTCAGGGGGGAATACTGAAGCTTTCTTT	CASSSGGNTEAFF
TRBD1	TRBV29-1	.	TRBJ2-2	TGCAGCGCTGTGGGACAGGGTTTGGCCGGGGAGCTGTTTTTT	CSAVGQGLAGELFF
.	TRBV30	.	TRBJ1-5	TGTGCCTGGAGTGGGATGCAGTACAATCAGCCCCAGCATTTT	CAWSGMQYNQPQHF
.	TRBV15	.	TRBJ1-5	TGTGCCACCAGCACAAACAGGGATACTCAGCCCCAGCATTTT	CATSTNRDTQPQHF
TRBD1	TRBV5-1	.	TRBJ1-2	TGCGCCAGTTGGGACAGTAACTATGGCTACACCTTC	CASWDSNYGYTF
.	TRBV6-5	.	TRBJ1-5	TGTGCCAGCAGTTACAGTCCTCGGTATCAGCCCCAGCATTTT	CASSYSPRYQPQHF
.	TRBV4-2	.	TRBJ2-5	TGTGCCAGCAGCCAAGGGGTACAAGAGACCCAGTACTTC	CASSQGVQETQYF
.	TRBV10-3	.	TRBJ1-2	TGTGCCATCAGACCCGGGCCCGATCCCTCTGGCTACACCTTC	CAIRPGPDPSGYTF
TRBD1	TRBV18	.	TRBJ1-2	TGTGCCAGCTCACCCACCGACAGGGATTCGGTTTATGGCTACACCTTC	CASSPTDRDSVYGYTF
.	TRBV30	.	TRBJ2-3	TGTGCCTGGAGTGTAAATGGTAGAGATACGCAGTATTTT	CAWSVNGRDTQYF
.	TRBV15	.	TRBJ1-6	TGTGCCACCAGCAGAGATGCGGGGGATCCACCCCTCCACTTT	CATSRDAGDPPLHF
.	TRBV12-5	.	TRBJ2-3	TGTGCTAGTGGTTTGGTACTAGGGCGGGCAGATACGCAGTATTTT	CASGLVLGRADTQYF
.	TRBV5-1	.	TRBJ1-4	TGCGCCAGCAGCCCCACCGGGACTTTCATCAAACTGTTTTTT	CASSPTGTFIKLFF
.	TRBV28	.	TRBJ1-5	TGTGCCAGCAGTCTCTACAGGGAGAGCAATCAGCCCCAGCATTTT	CASSLYRESNQPQHF
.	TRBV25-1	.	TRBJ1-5	TGTGCCAGCAGTGACCAAGAAGTCAATCAGCCCCAGCATTTT	CASSDQEVNQPQHF
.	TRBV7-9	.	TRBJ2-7	TGTGCCAGCAGCTCCCTACTCTACGAGCAGTACTTC	CASSSLLYEQYF
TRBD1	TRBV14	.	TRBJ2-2	TGTGCCAGCAGCCAACCCGCCGGGACAGGGTCTTTTTACACCGGGGAGCTGTTTTTT	CASSQPAGTGSFYTGELFF
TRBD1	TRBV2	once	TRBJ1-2	TGTGCCAGCAGTGAAGGGCGCGGAGGACAGGGGTTGTCTTTTTACACCTTC	CASSEGRGGQGLSFYTF
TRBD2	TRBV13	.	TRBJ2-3	TGTGCCAGCAGCTCCTTTAGCGGGGGTAGCACAGATACGCAGTATTTT	CASSSFSGGSTDTQYF
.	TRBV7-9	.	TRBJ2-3	TGTGCCAGCAGCTTAGCGCGGGTTAGCACAGATACGCAGTATTTT	CASSLARVSTDTQYF
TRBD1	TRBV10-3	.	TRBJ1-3	TGTGCCATCAGTGAATGGGGACAGTCTGGAAACACCATATATTTT	CAISEWGQSGNTIYF
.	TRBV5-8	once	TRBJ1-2	TGTGCCAGCAGCCGGGCCTACTATGGCTACACCTTC	CASSRAYYGYTF
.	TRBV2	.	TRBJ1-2	TGTGCCAGCCGAGGGGCCCCCGGAGCCAAGCCTTATAACTATGGCTACACCTTC	CASRGAPGAKPYNYGYTF
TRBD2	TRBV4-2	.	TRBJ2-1	TGTGCCAGCAGCCAGGGGACTAGCGGGGGCGATGAGCAGTTCTTC	CASSQGTSGGDEQFF
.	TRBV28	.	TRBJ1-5	TGTGCCAGCAGTTTAATCCGGGGCCTCAATCAGCCCCAGCATTTT	CASSLIRGLNQPQHF
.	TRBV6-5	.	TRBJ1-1	TGTGCCAGCAGTTACCCCGGGAACACTGAAGCTTTCTTT	CASSYPGNTEAFF
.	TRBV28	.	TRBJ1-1	TGTGCCAGCAGTCCCCTCGCTTATACTGAAGCTTTCTTT	CASSPLAYTEAFF
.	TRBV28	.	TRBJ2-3	TGTGCCAGCAGTTTTCGTATAGATACGCAGTATTTT	CASSFRIDTQYF
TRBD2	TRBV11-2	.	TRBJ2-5	TGTGCCAGCAGCTCCGTGCTAGCGGCCCAAGAGACCCAGTACTTC	CASSSVLAAQETQYF
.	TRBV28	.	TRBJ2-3	TGTGCCAGCAGCTTTCCTTCGGTTGGCCCTCTGAATACGCAGTATTTT	CASSFPSVGPLNTQYF
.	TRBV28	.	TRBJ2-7	TGTGCCAGCAGTACTTACTACGAGCAGTACTTC	CASSTYYEQYF
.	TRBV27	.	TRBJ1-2	TGTGCCAGCAGTTGGGCAGGGAGAGACTATGGCTACACCTTC	CASSWAGRDYGYTF
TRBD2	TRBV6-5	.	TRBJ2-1	TGTGCCAGCAGTTCCTCTCCGGGACTAGGCTTAAATGAGCAGTTCTTC	CASSSSPGLGLNEQFF
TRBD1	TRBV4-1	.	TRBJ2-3	TGCGCCATCAGGGACAGGGGTTCAGATACGCAGTATTTT	CAIRDRGSDTQYF
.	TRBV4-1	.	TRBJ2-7	TGCGCCAGCAGCCAAACCCAGCCCGGGCCCTCCTACGAGCAGTACTTC	CASSQTQPGPSYEQYF
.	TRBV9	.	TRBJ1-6	TGTGCCAGCAGCGTAGGTAAGGGGGATAATTCACCCCTCCACTTT	CASSVGKGDNSPLHF
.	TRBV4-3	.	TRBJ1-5	TGCGCCAGCAGCCAAGATACCGGGACGATCGTCCAGCCCCAGCATTTT	CASSQDTGTIVQPQHF
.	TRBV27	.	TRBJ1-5	TGTGCCAGCAGTTTTGGGGGGAAGCAGCCCCAGCATTTT	CASSFGGKQPQHF
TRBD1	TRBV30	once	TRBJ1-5	TGTGCCTGGCAATACGGGACAGCAAACAATCAGCCCCAGCATTTT	CAWQYGTANNQPQHF